This TCR beta chain was recorded in a study of blood T cell repertoires in COVID-19 (dated by TCRdb to the early 2020s). Looking at the study overall: Collaborator samples came from the United States, Italy and Spain and covered acute and convalescent phases of COVID-19. The prospective study material was composed of cDNA or gDNA derived from T cells, B-cell-depleted T cells, or PBMCs. The dataset comprised deeply sampled blood TCRbeta repertoires from subjects exposed to, actively infected with, or recovered from COVID-19. The repertoires were released in a freely available public database intended as a resource for research on the immune response to SARS-CoV-2. Samples were obtained from the ongoing ImmuneRACE study (first 160 participants) and from about 1,300 subjects provided by 6 global collaborators. Sample metadata almost always included a de-identified subject ID, COVID-19 status, age in years and sex. Where available, HLA class I and class II types were taken from metadata supplied by the sample provider and were not determined by assay-based typing.

The immunoSEQ Assay, a bias-controlled multiplex PCR, was used to amplify TCRbeta CDR3 regions from genomic DNA. Processing in the source paper ran as follows. The number of nucleated cells in each sample was estimated from the amplification of reference gene primers within the assay. To quantify the absolute abundance of each unique TCRbeta CDR3 rearrangement, sequence reads were collapsed and filtered. For each sample, productive Simpson clonality was calculated as the square root of Simpson's diversity index over productive rearrangements. Not all clones reach the TCRdb copy of this immuneACCESS table, which keeps in-frame sequences only. Checked studies attribute under half of the gap to unresolved V genes and leave the rest unexplained. V and J calls and clone size are given by that table; D and trimming were obtained from the DNA. Recorded for this sample are around 200,000 clones; 78% of them occurred a single time. 2.8% of the sample is taken by the ten largest.

Summary of the overall study and its limitations: How much clinical and demographic metadata was included differed by source and by participant, and the metadata was provided uncurated.

Collaborating institutions collected whole blood in K2EDTA tubes following their own protocols. For TCRbeta analysis, collaborators shipped samples in one of three forms: frozen whole blood, isolated PBMCs, or DNA extracted from either of those sample types. About this clone itself: Its binding antigen is unknown. No much larger clone exists at a distance of one base, and base qualities are not known.

V gives up 1 base and J gives up 2 bases, and the segment between their germline ends measures 12 bases. Its CDR3 holds 15 amino acids, cysteine through phenylalanine. Only the CDR3 part of the read is kept: 45 bases, read in frame from the first base. The germline V gene sets CDR1 to MGHRA and CDR2 to YSYEKL. The sequence was collected from an elderly woman with active or convalescent COVID-19. Sequenced: peripheral blood. This sequence uses TRBV4-1 and TRBJ2-7; tentative D gene TRBD1, with 5 bases matching. In nucleotides, the sequence is TGCGCCAGCAGCCAAGGGCCGGGCAGGGCCTACGAGCAGTACTTC. Translated, it gives CASSQGPGRAYEQYF.